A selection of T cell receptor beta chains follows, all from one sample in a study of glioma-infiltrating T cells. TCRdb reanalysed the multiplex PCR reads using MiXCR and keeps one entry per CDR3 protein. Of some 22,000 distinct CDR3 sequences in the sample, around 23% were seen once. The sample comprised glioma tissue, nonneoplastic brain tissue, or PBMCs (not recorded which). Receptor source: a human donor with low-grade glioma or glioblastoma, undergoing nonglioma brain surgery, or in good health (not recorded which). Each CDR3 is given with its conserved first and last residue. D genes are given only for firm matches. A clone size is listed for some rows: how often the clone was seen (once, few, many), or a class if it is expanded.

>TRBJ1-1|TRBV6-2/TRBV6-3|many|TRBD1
CASSYRTGLNTEAFF
TGTGCCAGCAGTTACCGGACAGGCTTGAACACTGAAGCTTTCTTT
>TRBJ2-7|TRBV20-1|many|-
CSANLAREQYF
TGCAGTGCGAACTTAGCTAGGGAGCAGTACTTC
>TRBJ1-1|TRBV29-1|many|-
CSVHQGMNTEAFF
TGCAGCGTTCACCAGGGAATGAACACTGAAGCTTTCTTT
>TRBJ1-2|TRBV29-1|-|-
CSVVDQGYGYTF
TGCAGCGTTGTAGACCAGGGCTATGGCTACACCTTC
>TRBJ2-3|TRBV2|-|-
CASSEPSSGEKYF
TGTGCCAGCAGTGAACCCTCCTCGGGGGAGAAGTATTTT
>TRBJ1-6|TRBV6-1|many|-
CASRPEGAPLHF
TGTGCCAGCAGACCCGAGGGCGCCCCCCTCCACTTT
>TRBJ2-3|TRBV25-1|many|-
CASSATDTQYF
TGTGCCAGCAGTGCTACAGATACGCAGTATTTT
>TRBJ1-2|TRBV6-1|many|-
CASSWFGVGPDFYGYTF
TGTGCCAGCAGTTGGTTTGGAGTTGGGCCAGATTTCTATGGCTACACCTTC
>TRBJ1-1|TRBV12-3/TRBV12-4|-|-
CASSLTGQLAFF
TGTGCCAGCAGTTTGACCGGCCAGTTAGCTTTCTTT
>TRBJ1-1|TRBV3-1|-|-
CASRKWTNTEAFF
TGTGCCAGCAGAAAATGGACGAACACTGAAGCTTTCTTT
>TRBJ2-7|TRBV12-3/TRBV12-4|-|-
CASSLGQGSHEQYF
TGTGCCAGCAGTTTAGGGCAGGGCTCGCACGAGCAGTACTTC
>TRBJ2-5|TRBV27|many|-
CASSFRFKQETQYF
TGTGCCAGCAGTTTTAGGTTTAAACAGGAGACCCAGTACTTC
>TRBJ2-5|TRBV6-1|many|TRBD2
CASTPYGGTKETQYF
TGTGCCAGCACCCCCTACGGGGGGACCAAAGAGACCCAGTACTTC